These 27 T cell receptor beta chains came from one sample sequenced in a study of cytomegalovirus exposure and HLA in healthy donors (dated by TCRdb to about 2017). Library creation used the immunoSEQ multiplex PCR assay. The multiplex PCR relied on a mix of 60 forward primers for TCR Vbeta segments and 13 reverse primers for TCR Jbeta segments. TCRdb took this table from immuneACCESS and kept in-frame rearrangements with V and J called. Such tables lack part of the clones; where checked against another copy, unresolved V genes explain under half of the gap, and the rest is unexplained. The sample has a few hundred thousand clones on record, around 80% of them singletons. In total, the top ten clones hold 2.9% of the sample. Sequencing was performed on PBMCs. The receptors originated from a man aged 25-45 years in good health and CMV-seronegative.

The chain is built from TRBV5-1 and TRBJ2-2, with 10 bases lining up with TRBD1. J gave up 4 bases and V 5 bases, and 8 bases lay outside the gene matches. Germline assignment: CDR1 SGHRS and CDR2 YFSETQ. The CDR3 is made up of 16 amino acids. CDR3 sequence: CASRSTGGAVTGELFF. In DNA form, the CDR3 reads TGCGCCAGCAGATCGACAGGGGGCGCCGTCACCGGGGAGCTGTTTTTT.

The rearrangement links TRBV25-1 to TRBJ1-2, with TRBD1 matching 7 bases. The CDR3 length is 16 residues. V lost 4 bases to trimming and J lost 8 bases; unmatched junction nucleotides: 16. CDR1 and CDR2 (germline): MGHDK, SYGVNS. CDR3 loop: CASSGLTGPLDWGYTF. The CDR3 coding sequence is TGTGCCAGCAGTGGATTGACAGGGCCTCTCGACTGGGGCTACACCTTC.

J is TRBJ1-6 and V is TRBV4-3; 8 nucleotides match TRBD1. The CDR3 is made up of 14 amino acids. From germline, CDR1 is LGHNA and CDR2 YSLEER. V shed 4 bases, J shed 7 bases, and the junction held 3 bases outside the gene matches. The CDR3 nucleotides are TGCGCCAGCAGCCTTAGACAGGGGAATTCACCCCTCCACTTT. Amino acid sequence: CASSLRQGNSPLHF.

This CDR3 is CASSLVAGANLAKNIQYF. In DNA, the CDR3 is TGTGCCAGCAGTTTGGTAGCGGGGGCGAATTTAGCCAAAAACATTCAGTACTTC. This chain connects TRBV28 to TRBJ2-4; TRBD2 aligns across 9 bases. Germline CDR1 MDHEN, CDR2 SYDVKM. CDR3 length: 18 amino acids. V dropped 3 bases and J dropped 0; count of bases not matched to a gene: 9.

The J gene is TRBJ1-2, the V gene TRBV14, with D unclear. Germline lookup yields CDR1 SGHDN and CDR2 FVKESK. The CDR3 totals 14 residues. V was pared by 1 base and J by 4 bases, with 10 bases between. The CDR3 coding sequence is TGTGCCAGCAGCCAAGTCGAGTTCCCCTATGGCTACACCTTC. Its translation is CASSQVEFPYGYTF.

Turning to this clone: A read error may account for a junction end that differs from germline. The V and J genes are TRBV9 and TRBJ2-7; 7 bases align to TRBD2. This CDR3 spans 15 amino acids. Germline CDR1 reads SGDLS; CDR2 reads YYNGEE. In DNA form, the CDR3 reads TGTGCCAGCGGCGTAGGGGCGGGGGTTCGGGACGAGCAGTACTTC. It codes for CASGVGAGVRDEQYF.

On this clone itself: Other DNA sequences of this sample code for an identical CDR3. J is TRBJ2-7 and V is TRBV2; TRBD1 aligns across 10 bases. Trimming cost V 6 bases and J 4 bases; bases outside gene matches: 3. The CDR3 is 13 amino acids. CDR1 and CDR2 from the germline V gene are SNHLY and FYNNEI. CDR3 protein: CASRGTGAYEQYF. For the CDR3, the DNA is TGTGCCAGCAGGGGGACAGGGGCGTACGAGCAGTACTTC.

The CDR3: CASSLSWGDRGSEQYF. The CDR3 region has the DNA TGTGCCAGCAGTTTAAGTTGGGGAGACAGGGGATCCGAGCAGTACTTC. The gene calls are TRBV28 and TRBJ2-7, with 8 bases aligning to TRBD1. CDR1 MDHEN and CDR2 SYDVKM come from the germline V gene. Trimming took 2 bases from V and 6 from J; bases not matched to a gene: 12. This CDR3 is 16 amino acids long.

This clone was detected a few times. The chain joins TRBV27 to TRBJ2-3, with 9 bases lining up with TRBD2. Germline V gives CDR1 MNHEY, CDR2 SMNVEV (reference sequence). This CDR3 has 15 residues. V lost 6 bases, J lost 4 bases, and 8 bases stayed unmatched. CDR3 protein: CASSFYSGGADTQYF. The CDR3 DNA follows: TGTGCCAGCAGCTTTTATAGCGGGGGCGCAGATACGCAGTATTTT.

J is TRBJ2-7 and V is TRBV14; 7 nucleotides align to TRBD2. Germline CDR1 and CDR2: SGHDN and FVKESK. V lost 8 bases and J lost 3; bases outside the gene matches: 13. CDR3 length: 15 residues. CDR3 bases: TGTGCCAGCGCCCATCGAAGCGGGGCGATCTACGAGCAGTACTTC. Its translation is CASAHRSGAIYEQYF.

The rearrangement links TRBV11-1 to TRBJ2-7; D is perhaps TRBD2 (5 bases). This CDR3 comprises 13 residues. Trimming stripped 5 bases from V and 3 bases from J, with 11 bases between. Germline lookup yields CDR1 SGHAT and CDR2 FQDESV (reference sequence). CDR3 protein: CASSPTGFYEQYF. The CDR3 DNA reads TGTGCCAGCAGCCCAACGGGGTTCTACGAGCAGTACTTC.

The sample holds one count of this clone. The chain is built from TRBV11-2 and TRBJ2-1; a weak D match, TRBD1 (5 bases). The CDR3 consists of 13 residues. With 6 bases removed from V and 5 bases from J, the gap between germline ends came to 11 bases. Germline V gene data show CDR1 as SGHAT and CDR2 as FQNNGV. The DNA of the CDR3 is TGTGCCAGCAGTCAGGGCAGCAACAATGAGCAGTTCTTC. This translates into CASSQGSNNEQFF.

The chain employs TRBV27 and TRBJ2-7, with 8 bases lining up with TRBD1. The V and J ends lost 6 bases and 0 bases, in that order; junction bases with no gene match: 1. Germline V CDR1 and CDR2: MNHEY, SMNVEV (reference sequence). The CDR3 extends over 13 amino acids. The CDR3: CASRGQGSYEQYF. CDR3 in DNA: TGTGCCAGCAGAGGACAGGGCTCCTACGAGCAGTACTTC.

This chain joins TRBV28 and TRBJ2-1; 12 nucleotides match TRBD2. The CDR3 has 15 residues. The J segment lost 5 bases and the V segment lost 5 bases, leaving 4 bases of the junction unmatched. From germline, CDR1 is MDHEN and CDR2 SYDVKM. The CDR3 protein is CASSALAGGHNEQFF. The CDR3 DNA reads TGTGCCAGCAGTGCACTAGCGGGGGGCCACAATGAGCAGTTCTTC.

The V call is TRBV29-1, the J call TRBJ1-1; TRBD1 aligns across 8 bases. Germline CDR1 SQVTM, CDR2 ANQGSEA. CDR3 length: 13 residues. Trimming cost V 7 bases and J 5 bases; bases outside gene matches: 9. The CDR3 nucleotides are TGCAGCGGTCGGACAGGGTTCGAAACTGAAGCTTTCTTT. Its protein is CSGRTGFETEAFF.

On this clone itself: The junction shows a germline mismatch at one end, possibly a read error. The J gene is TRBJ1-1, the V gene TRBV4-1, with 12 positions matching TRBD1. The germline V gene has CDR1 MGHRA and CDR2 YSYEKL. This CDR3 has 18 residues. The DNA of the CDR3 is TGCGCCAGCACCCAAGCGGGACAGGGGGCCAGTATGAACACTGAAGCTTTCTTT. Its translation is CASTQAGQGASMNTEAFF.

The chain couples TRBV6-4 to TRBJ2-3, with D possibly TRBD2 on 5 matching bases. The V and J ends lost 11 bases and 0 bases respectively, with 12 bases between them. Germline CDR1 MRHNA, CDR2 SNTAGT. This CDR3 is built from 13 residues. The CDR3 bases are TGTGCCCGGGGAAAGCAGAGCACAGATACGCAGTATTTT. Translation: CARGKQSTDTQYF.

This clone was recorded once. This chain connects TRBV5-5 to TRBJ2-7, with TRBD1 matching 8 bases. CDR3 size: 14 residues. Germline values: CDR1 SGHKS, CDR2 YYEKEE (reference sequence). The trim removed 4 bases at V and 4 bases at J, leaving 7 bases unmatched. The CDR3 loop is CASSPGTGVYEQYF. CDR3 sequence (DNA): TGTGCCAGCAGCCCCGGGACAGGCGTATACGAGCAGTACTTC.

This clone appeared once. The chain carries TRBV14 and TRBJ2-7, with 8 bases aligning to TRBD1. The CDR3 is 15 amino acids. With V trimmed by 4 bases and J by 6 bases, 11 bases remained unmatched. From germline, CDR1 is SGHDN and CDR2 FVKESK. The CDR3 DNA follows: TGTGCCAGCAGCCCCTTAGGACAGGGAAGGATCGAGCAGTACTTC. Translation gives CASSPLGQGRIEQYF.

The sample holds one count of this clone. V gene TRBV7-2 combines with J gene TRBJ1-2; a possible D gene is TRBD1 (5 bases). Per germline, CDR1 SGHTA and CDR2 FQGNSA. The CDR3 contains 14 residues. V lost 4 bases to trimming and J lost 0 bases, with 9 bases between them. In nucleotides, the CDR3 is TGTGCCAGCAGCTCAGGGTGGGCTAACTATGGCTACACCTTC. Translating gives CASSSGWANYGYTF.

V usage is TRBV4-2 and J usage is TRBJ1-3; no clear D. The CDR3 loop spans 17 amino acids. The germline CDR1 and CDR2 sequences are LGHNA and YNFKEQ. The V end lost 0 bases, the J end lost 0 bases, and 12 bases lay between the germline ends. CDR3 nucleotide sequence: TGTGCCAGCAGCCAAGATCCCCAGGCGAGCTCTGGAAACACCATATATTTT. Translation gives CASSQDPQASSGNTIYF.

The V gene is TRBV7-9, the J gene TRBJ1-4, with 8 positions matching TRBD1. Trimming at V came to 5 bases and at J to 4 bases, leaving 6 bases not matched to a gene. Germline V gene sequence: CDR1 SEHNR, CDR2 FQNEAQ (reference sequence). This CDR3 is built from 15 residues. The CDR3 bases are TGTGCCAGCAGCCTCGGACAGGGAGGTAATGAAAAACTGTTTTTT. Translation: CASSLGQGGNEKLFF.

J is TRBJ1-6 and V is TRBV5-1; 7 bases line up with TRBD1. The CDR3 is 14 residues long. V was pared by 1 base and J by 11 bases, with 6 bases of the junction left unmatched. CDR1 is SGHRS, CDR2 YFSETQ, per germline. This CDR3 reads CASSLNRGEAPLHF. The DNA of the CDR3 is TGCGCCAGCAGCTTGAACAGGGGCGAGGCACCCCTCCACTTT. Full variable domain (rest looked up from reference TRBV5-1 and TRBJ1-6): KAGVTQTPRYLIKTRGQQVTLSCSPISGHRSVSWYQQTPGQGLQFLFEYFSETQRNKGNFPGRFSGRQFSNSRSEMNVSTLELGDSALYLCASSLNRGEAPLHFGNGTRLTVT.

The rearrangement links TRBV4-2 to TRBJ2-1; D remains unclear. The CDR3 has 13 residues. Germline V gene sequence: CDR1 LGHNA, CDR2 YNFKEQ. Trimming removed 1 base at V and 8 bases at J, with 9 bases between. CDR3 amino acids: CASSQVKGDEQFF. CDR3 coding DNA: TGTGCCAGCAGCCAAGTCAAAGGAGATGAGCAGTTCTTC.

Worth noting for this clone: A read error may produce the germline difference seen at one junction end. This chain uses TRBV6-6 with TRBJ1-1, with D unclear. Germline-derived CDR1 and CDR2 are MNHNY and SVGAGI (reference sequence). There are 11 residues in the CDR3. The CDR3 region has the DNA TGTGCCAGCAGTCTGTCTCGGATAGGAGGTTTT. It yields the protein CASSLSRIGGF.

The chain is built from TRBV27 and TRBJ1-1; a weak D match, TRBD1 (6 bases). V was clipped by 6 bases and J by 4 bases, with 18 bases between them. CDR1 is MNHEY, CDR2 SMNVEV, per germline (reference sequence). The CDR3 contains 15 residues. The CDR3 sequence: CASSSGSRGGTEAFF. In DNA form, the CDR3 reads TGTGCCAGCAGCTCGGGGTCCAGAGGGGGCACTGAAGCTTTCTTT.

The rearrangement links TRBV5-1 to TRBJ1-2; 11 bases fit TRBD1. The ends lost 4 bases at V and 4 bases at J; junction bases unmatched: 6. Germline lookup yields CDR1 SGHRS and CDR2 YFSETQ. The CDR3 spans 15 residues. The CDR3 sequence: CASSPRTGGIYGYTF. CDR3 bases: TGCGCCAGCAGCCCGCGGACAGGGGGCATCTATGGCTACACCTTC.